This TCR beta chain originates from a study of read filtering for tumor transcriptome and immune sequencing. Study context: R-ISS stage counts were eight or nine for I, approximately 15 for II, 7 for III. Study-wide points: Correlation between methods rose after single-read clonotypes were removed. Compared with RNA-seq, IR-seq gave much higher clonotype depth and reliability.

This clonotype was recorded many times. What it binds is not known. This library used 300 to 450 ng RNA and molecular barcoded adaptors spanning alpha/delta and beta/gamma chains. MiXCR, applied by TCRdb to the reads, yields one record per CDR3 protein. The top ten clones hold under 15% of a sample with 85,000 or so distinct CDR3 sequences, approximately 13% of them seen once. Sampling of bone marrow took place during active disease in every patient. This TCR came from a donor aged 40 or over with multiple myeloma. The specimen was a population of CD138-negative cells sorted from bone marrow.

The CDR3 sequence: CSARVEGKETQYF. In DNA, the CDR3 is TGCAGTGCTAGAGTAGAGGGCAAAGAGACCCAGTACTTC. The V and J genes are TRBV20-1 and TRBJ2-5; D is perhaps TRBD2 (5 bases). Germline V gene sequence: CDR1 DFQATT, CDR2 SNEGSKA (reference sequence). The V gene lost 1 base and the J gene lost 3 bases, with 9 bases spanning the gap. CDR3 length: 13 amino acids.